The clone carrying this T cell receptor (beta chain) was found many times. The data were obtained in a study of regulatory T cells in long-lasting Graves disease. As for the study in general: Patients with new Graves' disease had used antithyroid drugs below 3 months.

Time point noted: newly diagnosed GD, antithyroid drugs for less than 3 months. Generation of the TCR library employed RNA extracted from PBMCs. The TCR beta library used iRepertoire HTBI primers with Arm-PCR amplification of CDR3. In TCRdb, the multiplex PCR reads were re-called with MiXCR into one record per CDR3 protein. The sample has 520,000 or so distinct CDR3 sequences, around 12% seen once. Trimming shortened V by 2 bases and J by 8 bases, and 3 bases separated the two germline ends. Germline V CDR1 and CDR2: GTSNPN, SVGIG (reference sequence). The CDR3 runs 10 residues. These data are also associated with another study on T cells in Graves' hyperthyroidism and ophthalmopathy.

The chain joins TRBV30 to TRBJ1-4; D unresolved. The source is a young woman with Graves disease. The sequencing here drew on peripheral blood mononuclear cells (PBMCs), taken at new diagnosis, from a patient treated with antithyroid drugs. Here the CDR3 reads CAWSREKLFF. The CDR3 DNA sequence: TGTGCCTGGAGTAGGGAAAAACTGTTTTTT.